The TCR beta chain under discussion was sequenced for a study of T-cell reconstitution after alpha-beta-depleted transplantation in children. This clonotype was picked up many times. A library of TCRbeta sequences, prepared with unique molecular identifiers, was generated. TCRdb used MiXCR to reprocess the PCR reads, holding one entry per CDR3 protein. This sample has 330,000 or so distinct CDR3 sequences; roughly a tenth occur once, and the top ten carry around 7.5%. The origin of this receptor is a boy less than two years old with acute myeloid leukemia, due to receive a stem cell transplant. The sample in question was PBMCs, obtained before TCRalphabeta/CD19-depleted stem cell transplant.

The CDR3 DNA follows: TGTGCCAGCAGCGTAGCCCTAGACAGGGTTGGGGCAGATACGCAGTATTTT. Protein sequence: CASSVALDRVGADTQYF. The chain joins TRBV9 to TRBJ2-3, with TRBD1 identical over 7 bases. CDR1 SGDLS and CDR2 YYNGEE come from the germline V gene. V lost 0 bases and J lost 4; bases outside the gene matches: 11. The CDR3 contains 17 residues.